The T cell receptor (beta chain) described here comes from a study of T cells of healthy individuals. TCRdb re-called the 5' RACE reads with MiXCR, one entry per CDR3 protein. This table has about 63,000 distinct CDR3 sequences, around 15% appearing once. As to this clonotype: A much more abundant neighbour one base away suggests this may be a read error.

The receptor's source is a human donor in good health.

CDR3 region: CASSLDRWTDTQYF. CDR3 DNA: TGCGCCAGCAGCTTGGACAGGTGGACAGATACGCAGTATTTT. V and J are TRBV5-1 and TRBJ2-3; tentative D call: TRBD1 (5 bases). The CDR3 is 14 residues long. The V gene lost 0 bases and the J gene lost 3 bases, with 8 bases spanning the gap. Germline V gene lookup returns CDR1 SGHRS and CDR2 YFSETQ.